This is a list of T cell receptor beta chains from one sample in a study of blood T cells in healthy people across ages. TCRdb processed the 5' RACE reads anew with MiXCR; each CDR3 protein has one entry. The repertoire holds about 800,000 distinct CDR3 sequences, with about 25% as singletons. These records were also assigned to another study, of T cells of mothers and their children.

Sequencing was done on a sample of blood. These receptors came from a boy younger than 18 in good health. Both conserved end residues are part of each CDR3. The D gene is left open where the match is weak. Rows may omit the clone size; those that give it use once, few, many or a size class.

TRBV7-9	-	-	TRBJ2-5	TGTGCCAGCAGCTTAGTCCGGACAAAGCAAGAGACCCAGTACTTC	CASSLVRTKQETQYF
TRBV28	-	-	TRBJ2-5	TGTGCCAGCAGTGGACGCGGGGGCCCCTCCTACGAGCTGTACTTC	CASSGRGGPSYELYF
TRBV14	-	TRBD2	TRBJ2-1	TGTGCCAGCAGCCAAGATTCGGGACTAGCGGGAGGGCCGGGTAATGAGCAGTTCTTC	CASSQDSGLAGGPGNEQFF
TRBV4-3	few	-	TRBJ1-4	TGCGCCAGCAGCCAGGGGGTCGATGAAAAACTGTTTTTT	CASSQGVDEKLFF
TRBV4-3	-	-	TRBJ2-5	TGCGCCAGCAACCAAGATCTAAAGTTTCGGCAAGAGACCCAGTACTTC	CASNQDLKFRQETQYF
TRBV20-1	-	TRBD2	TRBJ2-7	TGCAGTGCTAGGCAACCGGGACTAGCGTTTAACGAGCAGTACTTC	CSARQPGLAFNEQYF
TRBV4-1	-	TRBD2	TRBJ2-3	TGCGCCAGCAGCCAAGATGTAGCGGGAGGGCCTAGCACAGATACGCAGTATTTT	CASSQDVAGGPSTDTQYF
TRBV5-1	-	TRBD1	TRBJ2-1	TGCGCCAGCAGCTCCCGAGGGACAGGTTTGAACAATGAGCAGTTCTTC	CASSSRGTGLNNEQFF
TRBV20-1	few	TRBD2	TRBJ2-5	TGCAGTGCTAGAGAGGGAGGGCTCGGGGAGACCCAGTACTTC	CSAREGGLGETQYF
TRBV11-1	-	-	TRBJ1-6	TGTGCCAGCAGCCGGGACAACTATAATTCACCCCTCCACTTT	CASSRDNYNSPLHF
TRBV20-1	-	TRBD1	TRBJ2-7	TGCAGTGCTGCGAGACCGGGACAGGAGTACGAGCAGTACTTC	CSAARPGQEYEQYF
TRBV15	few	TRBD1	TRBJ1-4	TGTGCCACCAGCAACCCGGGACAGGTATCCGGGCTGTTTTTT	CATSNPGQVSGLFF
TRBV15	-	-	TRBJ1-5	TGTGCCACCAGCAGAGATGGGACCCCCGGATCTAATCAGCCCCAGCATTTT	CATSRDGTPGSNQPQHF
TRBV11-2	-	TRBD2	TRBJ2-1	TGTGCCAGCAGCTCCCTTAGCGGGGGCCCAAACAATGAGCAGTTCTTC	CASSSLSGGPNNEQFF
TRBV18	few	-	TRBJ1-4	TGTGCCAGCTCACCCCGGGAGACCAATGAAAAACTGTTTTTT	CASSPRETNEKLFF
TRBV7-9	-	TRBD1	TRBJ2-1	TGTGCCAGCCCCGTACCCCAGGGGGCGTATAATGAGCAGTTCTTC	CASPVPQGAYNEQFF
TRBV4-1	-	-	TRBJ2-1	TGCGCCAGCAGCCACCTTTTAGAAAACAATGAGCAGTTCTTC	CASSHLLENNEQFF
TRBV29-1	-	-	TRBJ2-2	TGCAGCGCATCATCAGACGCGTCAAACACCGGGGAGCTGTTTTTT	CSASSDASNTGELFF
TRBV6-2/TRBV6-3	few	-	TRBJ1-1	TGTGCCAGCAGTTACGGATTTGAGAGGGCCGGGTCGCGGGTTACTGAAGCTTTCTTT	CASSYGFERAGSRVTEAFF
TRBV20-1	few	TRBD2	TRBJ2-5	TGCAGTGCTAGATGGCGGGAGAAGAGGGAGACCCAGTACTTC	CSARWREKRETQYF
TRBV7-9	few	TRBD1	TRBJ2-1	TGTGCCAGCAGCTTACTCGGACAGGGAGACTACAATGAGCAGTTCTTC	CASSLLGQGDYNEQFF
TRBV10-3	-	TRBD1	TRBJ1-1	TGTGCCATCAGCCCGGGACAGGGGCGAGTAGGGGAAGCTTTCTTT	CAISPGQGRVGEAFF
TRBV12-3/TRBV12-4	few	TRBD1	TRBJ2-1	TGTGCCAGCAGGCGGGACAGGGGGGGCAATGAGCAGTTCTTC	CASRRDRGGNEQFF
TRBV12-3/TRBV12-4	-	TRBD1	TRBJ1-5	TGTGCCAGCAGTAGACAGGGGGTGAGCAATCAGCCCCAGCATTTT	CASSRQGVSNQPQHF
TRBV2	once	TRBD1	TRBJ2-7	TGTGCCAGCAGTGAAAGACAGGGCTCCTACGAGCAGTACTTC	CASSERQGSYEQYF
TRBV6-6	once	-	TRBJ1-5	TGTGCCAGCAGTTACGGGTCCGGATATCAGCCCCAGCATTTT	CASSYGSGYQPQHF
TRBV3-1	few	-	TRBJ2-1	TGTGCCAGCAGCCAATTTGGCGCGGGGAACAATGAGCAGTTCTTC	CASSQFGAGNNEQFF
TRBV7-9	-	TRBD2	TRBJ2-3	TGTGCCAGCAGCCCGCAGACGGCCAGCGGGGTTTCAGATACGCAGTATTTT	CASSPQTASGVSDTQYF
TRBV5-1	-	-	TRBJ2-5	TGCGCCAGCAGAAACGGACAGCTCCAAGAGACCCAGTACTTC	CASRNGQLQETQYF
TRBV7-3	few	-	TRBJ2-4	TGTGCCAGCAGCTCCCCGGGCGAAAACATTCAGTACTTC	CASSSPGENIQYF
TRBV27	few	TRBD1	TRBJ1-1	TGTGCCAGCTGGAGGGGACAGGGGTTGGCTGAAGCTTTCTTT	CASWRGQGLAEAFF
TRBV6-6	many	TRBD2	TRBJ2-2	TGTGCCAGCTCCGCGGGGGGGAACACCGGGGAGCTGTTTTTT	CASSAGGNTGELFF
TRBV27	-	TRBD1	TRBJ2-7	TGTGCCAGCAGTCTCCAATCCGGGACAGGGGGCGGCGAGCAGTACTTC	CASSLQSGTGGGEQYF
TRBV4-3	-	-	TRBJ2-1	TGCGCCAGCAGCCAAGATGGGCCCGGGAATGAGCAGTTCTTC	CASSQDGPGNEQFF
TRBV7-6	-	TRBD2	TRBJ2-1	TGTGCCAGCAGCCCGACGGGGGGTGAGCAGTTCTTC	CASSPTGGEQFF
TRBV4-2	few	-	TRBJ1-1	TGTGCCAGCAGCCTAAATAGGGTTGAAGCTTTCTTT	CASSLNRVEAFF
TRBV4-3	-	-	TRBJ1-5	TGCGCCAGCAGCCAGGGGGATAGCAATCAGCCCCAGCATTTT	CASSQGDSNQPQHF
TRBV6-5	-	-	TRBJ2-2	TGTGCCAGCAGTTACTTTCTAGCCACGAACACCGGGGAGCTGTTTTTT	CASSYFLATNTGELFF
TRBV18	-	-	TRBJ2-1	TGTGCCAGCTCACAAGACATGTACAATGAGCAGTTCTTC	CASSQDMYNEQFF
TRBV20-1	few	-	TRBJ2-5	TGCAGTGCAAGAAGGCCAGGGGAGAGTAAGACCCAGTACTTC	CSARRPGESKTQYF
TRBV28	-	-	TRBJ1-6	TGTGCCAGCAGTGGGGGTTGGGGGAATTCACCCCTCCACTTT	CASSGGWGNSPLHF
TRBV6-5	few	-	TRBJ2-6	TGTGCCAGCAGTTACTCCGAGGGACGGGCTGGGGCCAACGTCCTGACTTTC	CASSYSEGRAGANVLTF
TRBV7-9	-	TRBD1	TRBJ1-2	TGTGCCATCGAGGTACCGGGACAGGGCGTCTATGGCTACACCTTC	CAIEVPGQGVYGYTF
TRBV12-3/TRBV12-4	-	-	TRBJ2-1	TGTGCCAGCAGTAGCCCCCGGGGCGGGGATGCCAATGAGCAGTTCTTC	CASSSPRGGDANEQFF
TRBV7-3	few	-	TRBJ2-3	TGTGCCAGCAGCAATGCGGATACGCAGTATTTT	CASSNADTQYF
TRBV4-3	few	-	TRBJ2-3	TGCGCCAGCAGCCAAGAGATCGGAAGGGGAGTTACTAGCACAGATACGCAGTATTTT	CASSQEIGRGVTSTDTQYF
TRBV20-1	-	-	TRBJ2-3	TGCAGTGCTTTGCCTAGCGGCACAGATACGCAGTATTTT	CSALPSGTDTQYF
TRBV12-5	few	TRBD1	TRBJ1-3	TGTGCTAGTGAGATACAGGGGGCGGCTGGAAACACCATATATTTT	CASEIQGAAGNTIYF
TRBV11-2	once	-	TRBJ2-1	TGTGCCAGTAACTCTTTCGGGGATAGGAATGAGCAGTTCTTC	CASNSFGDRNEQFF
TRBV4-2	-	-	TRBJ2-7	TGTGCCAGCAGCCCGGAATTAGGAGCGGCTAACTACGAGCAGTACTTC	CASSPELGAANYEQYF
TRBV11-2	few	TRBD1	TRBJ1-4	TGTGCCAGCAGCATACAGGGGGCGGAAAAACTGTTTTTT	CASSIQGAEKLFF
TRBV18	-	-	TRBJ2-7	TGTGCCAGCTCACCTAAGGGACGGGGCTACGAGCAGTACTTC	CASSPKGRGYEQYF
TRBV6-5	-	-	TRBJ2-7	TGTGCCAGCAGTTACGCCCCCGTGCCTCTCTCCTACGAGCAGTACTTC	CASSYAPVPLSYEQYF
TRBV5-1	few	TRBD2	TRBJ2-5	TGCGCCAGCAGCATCGGGACTAGCGGGGGGAAAGAGACCCAGTACTTC	CASSIGTSGGKETQYF